The rows below give T cell receptor beta chains drawn from one sample of a study of blood T cells in healthy people across ages. TCRdb ran MiXCR on the 5' RACE reads and lists one entry per CDR3 protein. The sample gives under 1 million distinct CDR3 sequences, approximately 44% of which show up once; about a fifth is in the top ten. Material: blood. The origin of the receptors is a man in his fifties or sixties in good health. Each CDR3 is given with its conserved first and last residue. The D gene is left open where the match is weak. Some rows mark clone size as missing; the rest say once, few, many or name a class of expanded clone.

d_call clone_size j_call v_call cdr3_aa cdr3_nt
. few TRBJ1-2 TRBV5-1 CASSSIGQLKYINYGYTF TGCGCCAGCAGCTCTATTGGACAGCTCAAATATATTAACTATGGCTACACCTTC
TRBD2 few TRBJ2-5 TRBV7-9 CASSPSERTSWETQYF TGTGCCAGCAGCCCATCAGAGCGGACTAGCTGGGAGACCCAGTACTTC
TRBD2 . TRBJ2-1 TRBV25-1 CATGTVGGSEQFF TGTGCCACCGGGACGGTCGGGGGGTCTGAGCAGTTCTTC
. . TRBJ2-5 TRBV7-9 CASSLQGNQETQYF TGTGCCAGCAGCTTACAGGGTAACCAAGAGACCCAGTACTTC
. few TRBJ1-2 TRBV6-6 CASSYSRQGIGYTF TGTGCCAGCAGTTACTCGAGGCAGGGCATCGGCTACACCTTC
. . TRBJ2-5 TRBV27 CAIKNRETQYF TGTGCCATAAAGAATAGGGAGACCCAGTACTTC
. few TRBJ2-7 TRBV30 CAWRPNRGPEQYF TGTGCCTGGAGGCCGAACCGGGGCCCGGAGCAGTACTTC
. few TRBJ2-4 TRBV3-1 CASSQDVLLEQYF TGTGCCAGCAGCCAAGATGTCCTCCTGGAGCAGTACTTC
. few TRBJ2-1 TRBV6-4 CASSEGPYPSYNEQFF TGTGCCAGCAGTGAAGGGCCGTATCCGTCCTACAATGAGCAGTTCTTC
. . TRBJ2-7 TRBV5-1 CASSLTGVAYEQYF TGCGCCAGCAGCTTGACAGGTGTAGCCTACGAGCAGTACTTC
. . TRBJ1-2 TRBV20-1 CSAREEDSPIYGYTF TGCAGTGCTAGAGAGGAGGACAGCCCGATCTATGGCTACACCTTC
TRBD2 . TRBJ2-2 TRBV6-1 CASSPGLASYTGELFF TGTGCCAGCAGCCCGGGACTAGCAAGTTACACCGGGGAGCTGTTTTTT
. . TRBJ2-7 TRBV4-3 CASSLGLGFPYEQYF TGCGCCAGCAGCCTCGGACTGGGCTTCCCCTACGAGCAGTACTTC
TRBD1 . TRBJ2-5 TRBV6-1 CASSEGRDRSSYEQYF TGTGCCAGCAGTGAAGGGCGGGACAGGAGCTCCTACGAGCAGTACTTT
TRBD1 . TRBJ2-7 TRBV9 CASSVGSRGMYEQYF TGTGCCAGCAGCGTAGGCAGCAGGGGGATGTACGAGCAGTACTTC
. . TRBJ1-2 TRBV5-1 CASSLRDNKYGYTF TGCGCCAGCAGCCTCCGGGACAACAAATACGGCTACACCTTC
. . TRBJ2-1 TRBV27 CASTRGLEQFF TGTGCCAGCACCCGTGGGCTTGAGCAGTTCTTC
TRBD1 few TRBJ2-7 TRBV6-1 CASSETGHEQYF TGTGCCAGCAGTGAGACAGGGCACGAGCAGTACTTC
. . TRBJ2-3 TRBV20-1 CSASILGDTQYF TGCAGTGCTTCAATCCTAGGGGATACGCAGTATTTT
. . TRBJ1-6 TRBV27 CASSLYVGEVDSPLHF TGTGCCAGCAGTTTATACGTGGGGGAAGTGGACTCACCCCTCCACTTT
. once TRBJ1-2 TRBV12-3/TRBV12-4 CASSQTPNYGFTF TGTGCCAGCAGTCAGACACCTAACTATGGCTTCACCTTC
. few TRBJ2-7 TRBV10-3 CAIGLGQSSYEQYF TGTGCCATCGGACTGGGACAATCCTCCTACGAGCAGTACTTC
TRBD1 . TRBJ2-7 TRBV12-3/TRBV12-4 CASSAAGTGIYEQYF TGTGCCAGCAGTGCCGCAGGGACAGGGATCTACGAGCAGTACTTC
. few TRBJ1-1 TRBV6-5 CASSRGNTEAFF TGTGCCAGCAGTAGGGGAAACACTGAAGCTTTCTTT
TRBD2 once TRBJ2-3 TRBV27 CASSSIRTSGGAKDTQYF TGTGCCAGCAGTTCGATTCGGACTAGCGGGGGGGCGAAAGATACGCAGTATTTT
. . TRBJ2-7 TRBV6-1 CASSPYESYEQYF TGTGCCAGCAGTCCCTACGAGTCCTACGAGCAGTACTTC
. . TRBJ1-5 TRBV5-6 CASSRTAEAQPQHF TGTGCCAGCAGCCGGACAGCCGAGGCTCAGCCCCAGCATTTT
. few TRBJ2-1 TRBV18 CASSPRGQKQFF TGTGCCAGCTCACCACGTGGGCAGAAGCAGTTCTTC
TRBD2 . TRBJ2-1 TRBV12-5 CASLPSSGTSGPGQFF TGTGCTAGTCTTCCGTCCTCCGGGACTAGCGGGCCTGGGCAGTTCTTC
. few TRBJ1-5 TRBV7-3 CASSFQGKQPQHF TGTGCCAGCAGCTTCCAGGGTAAGCAGCCCCAGCATTTT
TRBD1 . TRBJ2-7 TRBV6-2/TRBV6-3 CASSYAPMGQGAYEQYF TGTGCCAGCAGTTATGCCCCTATGGGACAGGGGGCGTATGAGCAGTACTTC
. . TRBJ1-2 TRBV7-2 CASSWDFNYGYTF TGTGCCAGCAGCTGGGACTTTAACTATGGCTACACCTTC
. few TRBJ2-3 TRBV4-1 CASSHQIRTDTQYF TGCGCCAGCAGCCACCAAATCCGCACAGATACGCAGTATTTT
. . TRBJ2-2 TRBV7-2 CASSFKVGFPGELFF TGTGCCAGCAGCTTTAAGGTTGGCTTTCCCGGGGAGCTGTTTTTT
. . TRBJ2-4 TRBV7-8 CASSFNNQNIQYF TGTGCCAGCAGCTTTAACAACCAAAACATTCAGTACTTC
. once TRBJ2-7 TRBV20-1 CSANRGQAYEQYF TGCAGTGCTAATCGGGGACAAGCCTACGAGCAGTACTTC
. many TRBJ2-5 TRBV11-1 CASSSVGGIGSETQYF TGTGCCAGCAGCTCCGTTGGAGGGATTGGGTCAGAGACCCAGTACTTC
. . TRBJ1-2 TRBV27 CASSLSSDRGTYGYTF TGTGCCAGCAGTTTATCCTCGGATCGGGGAACCTATGGCTACACCTTC
TRBD1 . TRBJ1-5 TRBV6-1 CASSERQGGFYSNQPQHF TGTGCCAGCAGTGAGAGACAGGGGGGATTTTATAGCAATCAGCCCCAGCATTTT